Detailed here is one TCR beta chain. What it binds is unknown. The sample originates from a study of shared clonotypes between healthy human individuals. TCRdb's table, derived via immunoSEQ multiplex PCR, lists solely in-frame clones and lacks some. In the table there are roughly 2.6 million clones, over 85% of which are singletons. This CDR3 is 16 amino acids long. Germline-derived CDR1 and CDR2 are SGHVS and FQNEAQ. V was pared by 3 bases and J by 4 bases, with 6 bases of the junction left unmatched. Study findings and constraints: A handful of donors showed sharing of about 5.5% of naive CD4 clonotypes.

This TCR was recovered from a man aged 18 to 35 in good health. Sample: naive CD4+ T cells sorted from blood. As for subset: CD45RA+ positively selected. This chain connects TRBV7-8 to TRBJ2-2; 9 bases fit TRBD2. The CDR3, as DNA: TGTGCCAGCAGCTTGTCGGGACTAGCATCCACCGGGGAGCTGTTTTTT. Its protein is CASSLSGLASTGELFF.